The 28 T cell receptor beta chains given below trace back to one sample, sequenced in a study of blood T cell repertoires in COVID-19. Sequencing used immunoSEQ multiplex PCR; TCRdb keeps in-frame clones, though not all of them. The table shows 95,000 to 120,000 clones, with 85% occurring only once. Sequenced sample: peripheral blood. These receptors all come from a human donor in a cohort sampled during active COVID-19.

CDR3 amino acids: CATSLGGSGNTIYF. CDR3 sequence (DNA): TGTGCCACCAGCCTAGGGGGTTCTGGAAACACCATATATTTT. V usage is TRBV15 and J usage is TRBJ1-3; D may be TRBD1 (6 bases). Germline assignment: CDR1 LNHNV and CDR2 YYDKDF (reference sequence). CDR3 length equals 14 residues. Trimming removed 5 bases from V and 1 base from J, with 9 bases in between.

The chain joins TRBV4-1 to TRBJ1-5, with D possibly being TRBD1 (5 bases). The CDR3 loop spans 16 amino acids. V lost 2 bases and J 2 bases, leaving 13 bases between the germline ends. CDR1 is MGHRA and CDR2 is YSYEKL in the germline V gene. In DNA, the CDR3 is TGCGCCAGCAGCCAATACCAGGGTATCGGCAATCAGCCCCAGCATTTT. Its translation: CASSQYQGIGNQPQHF.

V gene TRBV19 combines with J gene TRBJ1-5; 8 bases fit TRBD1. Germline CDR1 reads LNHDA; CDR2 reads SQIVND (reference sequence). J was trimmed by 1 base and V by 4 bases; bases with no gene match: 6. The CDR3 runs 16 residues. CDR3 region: CASSTDRDWSNQPQHF. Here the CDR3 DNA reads TGTGCCAGTAGTACGGACAGGGACTGGAGCAATCAGCCCCAGCATTTT. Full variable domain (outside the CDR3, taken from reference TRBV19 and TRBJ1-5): DGGITQSPKYLFRKEGQNVTLSCEQNLNHDAMYWYRQDPGQGLRLIYYSQIVNDFQKGDIAEGYSVSREKKESFPLTVTSAQKNPTAFYLCASSTDRDWSNQPQHFGDGTRLSIL.

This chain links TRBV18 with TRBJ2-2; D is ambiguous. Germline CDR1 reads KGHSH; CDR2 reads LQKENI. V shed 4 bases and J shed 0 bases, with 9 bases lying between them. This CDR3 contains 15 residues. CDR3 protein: CASSLRTANTGELFF. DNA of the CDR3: TGTGCCAGCTCACTCCGAACTGCGAACACCGGGGAGCTGTTTTTT.

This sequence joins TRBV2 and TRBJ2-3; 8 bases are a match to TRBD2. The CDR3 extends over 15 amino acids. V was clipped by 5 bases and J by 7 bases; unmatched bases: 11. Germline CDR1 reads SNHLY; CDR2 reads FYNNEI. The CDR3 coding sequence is TGTGCCAGCAGTCCCGGGACTAGTATCCGAAATACGCAGTATTTT. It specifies CASSPGTSIRNTQYF. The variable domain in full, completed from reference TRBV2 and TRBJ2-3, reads EPEVTQTPSHQVTQMGQEVILRCVPISNHLYFYWYRQILGQKVEFLVSFYNNEISEKSEIFDDQFSVERPDGSNFTLKIRSTKLEDSAMYFCASSPGTSIRNTQYFGPGTRLTVL.

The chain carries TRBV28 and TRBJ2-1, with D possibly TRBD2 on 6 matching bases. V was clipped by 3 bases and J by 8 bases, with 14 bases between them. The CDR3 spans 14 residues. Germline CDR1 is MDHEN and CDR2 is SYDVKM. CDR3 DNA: TGTGCCAGCAGTTTCGGCGGGGCGACGGATGAGCAGTTCTTC. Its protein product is CASSFGGATDEQFF.

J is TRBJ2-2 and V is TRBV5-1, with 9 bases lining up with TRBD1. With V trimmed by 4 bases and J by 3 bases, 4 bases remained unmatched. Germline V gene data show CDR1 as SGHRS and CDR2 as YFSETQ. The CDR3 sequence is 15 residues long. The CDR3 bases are TGCGCCAGCAGCCCACGACAGGGGGACACCGGGGAGCTGTTTTTT. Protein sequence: CASSPRQGDTGELFF. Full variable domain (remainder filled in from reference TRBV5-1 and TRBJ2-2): KAGVTQTPRYLIKTRGQQVTLSCSPISGHRSVSWYQQTPGQGLQFLFEYFSETQRNKGNFPGRFSGRQFSNSRSEMNVSTLELGDSALYLCASSPRQGDTGELFFGEGSRLTVL.

The CDR3 DNA follows: TGTGCCAGCACCCAAGGGGTGGGGACTCGTTCCTACGAGCAGTACTTC. It yields the protein CASTQGVGTRSYEQYF. This chain connects TRBV11-2 to TRBJ2-7, with D possibly TRBD2 on 6 matching bases. Germline loops: CDR1 SGHAT, CDR2 FQNNGV. This CDR3 contains 16 residues. V gave up 7 bases and J gave up 1 base, with 20 bases separating them. The full variable domain, with the rest looked up from reference TRBV11-2 and TRBJ2-7, is EAGVAQSPRYKIIEKRQSVAFWCNPISGHATLYWYQQILGQGPKLLIQFQNNGVVDDSQLPKDRFSAERLKGVDSTLKIQPAKLEDSAVYLCASTQGVGTRSYEQYFGPGTRLTVT.

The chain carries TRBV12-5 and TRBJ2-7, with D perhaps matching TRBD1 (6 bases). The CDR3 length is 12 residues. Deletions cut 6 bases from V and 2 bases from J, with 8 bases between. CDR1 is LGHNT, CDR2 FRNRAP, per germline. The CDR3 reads CASGRGTYEQYF. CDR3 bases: TGTGCTAGTGGCAGGGGAACCTACGAGCAGTACTTC. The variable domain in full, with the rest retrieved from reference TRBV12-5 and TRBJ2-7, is DARVTQTPRHKVTEMGQEVTMRCQPILGHNTVFWYRQTMMQGLELLAYFRNRAPLDDSGMPKDRFSAEMPDATLATLKIQPSEPRDSAVYFCASGRGTYEQYFGPGTRLTVT.

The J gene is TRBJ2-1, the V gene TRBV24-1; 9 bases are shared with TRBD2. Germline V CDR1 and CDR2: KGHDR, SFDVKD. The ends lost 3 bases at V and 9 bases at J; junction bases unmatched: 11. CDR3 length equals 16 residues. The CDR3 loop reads CATSDQRSGGLSEQFF. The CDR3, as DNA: TGTGCCACCAGTGATCAGAGAAGCGGGGGGTTGAGTGAGCAGTTCTTC.

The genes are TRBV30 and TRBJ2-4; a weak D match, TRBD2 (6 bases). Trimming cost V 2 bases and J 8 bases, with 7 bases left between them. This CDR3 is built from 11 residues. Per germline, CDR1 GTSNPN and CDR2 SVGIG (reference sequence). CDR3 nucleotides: TGTGCCTGGAGTTTAGCGGACATTCAGTACTTC. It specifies CAWSLADIQYF.

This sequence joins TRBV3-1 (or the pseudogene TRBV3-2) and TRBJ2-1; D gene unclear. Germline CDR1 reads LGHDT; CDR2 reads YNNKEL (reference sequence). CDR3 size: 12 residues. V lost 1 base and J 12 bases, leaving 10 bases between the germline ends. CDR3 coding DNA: TGTGCCAGCAGCCAAGTGCGGTCCGGGCAGTTCTTC. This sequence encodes CASSQVRSGQFF.

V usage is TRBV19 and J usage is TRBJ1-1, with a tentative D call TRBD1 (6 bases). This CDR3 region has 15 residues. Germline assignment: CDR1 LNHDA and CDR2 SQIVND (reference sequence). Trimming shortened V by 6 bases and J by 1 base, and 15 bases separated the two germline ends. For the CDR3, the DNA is TGTGCCAGTAGCCCGCGGAGGGGGGGGAACACTGAAGCTTTCTTT. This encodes CASSPRRGGNTEAFF.

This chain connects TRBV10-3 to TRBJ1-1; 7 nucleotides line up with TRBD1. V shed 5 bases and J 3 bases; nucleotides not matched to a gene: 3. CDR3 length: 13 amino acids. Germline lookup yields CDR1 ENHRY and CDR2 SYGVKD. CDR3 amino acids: CAISHRGYTEAFF. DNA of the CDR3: TGTGCCATCAGTCACAGGGGTTACACTGAAGCTTTCTTT.

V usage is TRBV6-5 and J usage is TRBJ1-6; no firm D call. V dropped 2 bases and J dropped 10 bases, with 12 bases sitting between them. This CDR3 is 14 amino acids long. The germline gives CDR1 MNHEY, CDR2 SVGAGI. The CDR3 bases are TGTGCCAGCAGTTACCGGAGGGAAGGATCACCCCTCCACTTT. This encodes CASSYRREGSPLHF.

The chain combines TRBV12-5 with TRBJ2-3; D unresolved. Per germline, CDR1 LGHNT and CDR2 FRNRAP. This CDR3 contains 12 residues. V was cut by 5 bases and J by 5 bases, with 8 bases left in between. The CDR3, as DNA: TGTGCTAGTGGTATTGAGGAAGATACGCAGTATTTT. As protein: CASGIEEDTQYF.

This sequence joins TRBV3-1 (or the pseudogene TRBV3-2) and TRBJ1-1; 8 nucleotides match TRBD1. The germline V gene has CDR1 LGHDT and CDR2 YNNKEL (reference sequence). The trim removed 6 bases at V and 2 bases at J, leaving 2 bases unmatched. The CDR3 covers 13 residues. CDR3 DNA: TGTGCCAGCAGAGGACAGGGAAACACTGAAGCTTTCTTT. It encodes CASRGQGNTEAFF.

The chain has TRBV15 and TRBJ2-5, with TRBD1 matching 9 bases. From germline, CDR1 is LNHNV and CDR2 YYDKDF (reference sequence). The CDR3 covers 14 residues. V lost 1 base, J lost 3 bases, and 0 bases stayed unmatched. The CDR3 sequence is CATSRGTGEETQYF. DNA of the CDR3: TGTGCCACCAGCAGAGGGACAGGGGAAGAGACCCAGTACTTC.

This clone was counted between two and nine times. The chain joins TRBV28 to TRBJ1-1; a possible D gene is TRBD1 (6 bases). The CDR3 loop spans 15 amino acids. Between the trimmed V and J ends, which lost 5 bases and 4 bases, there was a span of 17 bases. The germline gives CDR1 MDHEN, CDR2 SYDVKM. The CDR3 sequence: CASSALVGAGTEAFF. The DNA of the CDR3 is TGTGCCAGCAGTGCCCTAGTGGGGGCGGGCACTGAAGCTTTCTTT.

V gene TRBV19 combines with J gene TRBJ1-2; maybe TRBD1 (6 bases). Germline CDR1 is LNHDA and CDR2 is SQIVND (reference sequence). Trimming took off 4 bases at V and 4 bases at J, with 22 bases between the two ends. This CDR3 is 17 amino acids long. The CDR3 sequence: CASSTLILQGPSYGYTF. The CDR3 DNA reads TGTGCCAGTAGTACATTAATTCTGCAGGGGCCGAGCTATGGCTACACCTTC.

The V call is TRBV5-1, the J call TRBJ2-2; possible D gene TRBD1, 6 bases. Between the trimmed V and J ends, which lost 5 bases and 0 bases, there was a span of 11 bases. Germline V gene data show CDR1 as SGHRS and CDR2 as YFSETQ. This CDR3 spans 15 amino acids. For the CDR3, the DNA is TGCGCCAGCAGGACAGGAGGAGCGAACACCGGGGAGCTGTTTTTT. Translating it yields CASRTGGANTGELFF.

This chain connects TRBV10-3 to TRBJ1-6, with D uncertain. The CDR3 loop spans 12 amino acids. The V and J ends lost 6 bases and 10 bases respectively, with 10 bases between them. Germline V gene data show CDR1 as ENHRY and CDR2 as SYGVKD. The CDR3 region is CAISKPESPLHF. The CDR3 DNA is TGTGCCATCAGCAAACCGGAGTCACCCCTCCACTTT.

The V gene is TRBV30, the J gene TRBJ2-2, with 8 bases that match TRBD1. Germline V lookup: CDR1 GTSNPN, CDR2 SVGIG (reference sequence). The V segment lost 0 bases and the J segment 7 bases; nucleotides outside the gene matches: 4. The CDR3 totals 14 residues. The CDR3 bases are TGTGCCTGGAGTGTGGGACAGGTTAACGGGGAGCTGTTTTTT. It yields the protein CAWSVGQVNGELFF.

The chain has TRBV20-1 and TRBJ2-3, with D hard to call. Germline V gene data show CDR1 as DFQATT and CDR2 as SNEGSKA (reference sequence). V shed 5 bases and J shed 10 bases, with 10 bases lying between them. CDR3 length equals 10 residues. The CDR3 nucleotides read TGCAGTGCTCGTAATGAGGCGCAGTATTTT. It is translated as CSARNEAQYF.

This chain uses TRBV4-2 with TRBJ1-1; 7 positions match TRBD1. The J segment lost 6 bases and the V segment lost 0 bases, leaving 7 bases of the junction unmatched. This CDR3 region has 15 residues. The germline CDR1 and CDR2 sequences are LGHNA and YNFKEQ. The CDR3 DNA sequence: TGTGCCAGCAGCCAAGAGCCGGGACAGCCGGCTGAAGCTTTCTTT. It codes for CASSQEPGQPAEAFF.

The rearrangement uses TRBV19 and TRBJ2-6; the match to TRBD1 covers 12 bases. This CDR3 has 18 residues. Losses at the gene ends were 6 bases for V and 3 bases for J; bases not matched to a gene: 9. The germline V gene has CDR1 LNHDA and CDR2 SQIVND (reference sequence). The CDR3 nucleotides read TGTGCCAGTAGCCCTTCGGGACAGGGGGCAGGTGGGGCCAACGTCCTGACTTTC. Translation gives CASSPSGQGAGGANVLTF.

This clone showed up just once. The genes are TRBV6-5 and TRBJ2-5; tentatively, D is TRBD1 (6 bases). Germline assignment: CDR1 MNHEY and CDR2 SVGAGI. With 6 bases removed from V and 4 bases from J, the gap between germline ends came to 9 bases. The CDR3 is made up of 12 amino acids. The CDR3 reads CASSPGAETQYF. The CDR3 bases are TGTGCCAGCAGCCCAGGGGCAGAGACCCAGTACTTC.

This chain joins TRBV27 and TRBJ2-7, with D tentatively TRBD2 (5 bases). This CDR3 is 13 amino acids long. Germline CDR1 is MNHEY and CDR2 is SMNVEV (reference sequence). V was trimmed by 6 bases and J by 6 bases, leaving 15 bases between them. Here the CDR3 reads CASRNSGVSEQYF. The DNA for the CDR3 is TGTGCCAGCAGAAACTCCGGGGTCAGCGAGCAGTACTTC.